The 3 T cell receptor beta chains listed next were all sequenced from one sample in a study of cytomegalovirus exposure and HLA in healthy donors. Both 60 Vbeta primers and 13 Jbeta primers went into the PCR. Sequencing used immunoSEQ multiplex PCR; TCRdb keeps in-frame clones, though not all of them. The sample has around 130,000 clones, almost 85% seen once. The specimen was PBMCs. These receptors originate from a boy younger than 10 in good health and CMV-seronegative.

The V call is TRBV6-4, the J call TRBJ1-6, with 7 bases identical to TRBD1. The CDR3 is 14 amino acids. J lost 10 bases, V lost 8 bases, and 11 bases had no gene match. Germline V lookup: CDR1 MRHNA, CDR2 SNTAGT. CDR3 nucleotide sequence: TGTGCCAGCCCCATGACAGGGTGTCGGTCACCCCTCCACTTT. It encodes CASPMTGCRSPLHF.

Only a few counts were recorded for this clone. The CDR3 DNA reads as TGCGCCAGCAGCTTGGTTAGCGGGAGCACAGATACGCAGTATTTT. This encodes CASSLVSGSTDTQYF. This chain links TRBV5-1 with TRBJ2-3; 7 nucleotides align to TRBD2. The CDR3 covers 15 residues. The V gene end was trimmed by 0 bases and the J gene end by 0 bases; junction bases not matched to a gene: 1. The germline V gene has CDR1 SGHRS and CDR2 YFSETQ.

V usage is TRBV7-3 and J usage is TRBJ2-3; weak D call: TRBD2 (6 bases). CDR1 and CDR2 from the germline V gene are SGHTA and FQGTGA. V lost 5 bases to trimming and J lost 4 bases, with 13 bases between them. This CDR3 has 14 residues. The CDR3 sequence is CASSVKGLPDTQYF. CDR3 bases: TGTGCCAGCAGCGTCAAGGGACTTCCAGATACGCAGTATTTT.